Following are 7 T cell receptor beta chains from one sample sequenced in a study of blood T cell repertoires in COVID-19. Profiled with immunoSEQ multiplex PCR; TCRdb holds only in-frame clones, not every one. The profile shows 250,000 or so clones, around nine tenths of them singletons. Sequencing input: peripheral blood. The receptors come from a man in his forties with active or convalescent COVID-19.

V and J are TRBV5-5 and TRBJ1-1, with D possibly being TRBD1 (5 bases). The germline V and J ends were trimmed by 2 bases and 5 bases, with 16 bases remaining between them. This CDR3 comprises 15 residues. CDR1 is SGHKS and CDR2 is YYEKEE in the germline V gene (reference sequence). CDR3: CASSFEGRGGTEAFF. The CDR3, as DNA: TGTGCCAGCAGCTTCGAGGGGCGGGGAGGTACTGAAGCTTTCTTT.

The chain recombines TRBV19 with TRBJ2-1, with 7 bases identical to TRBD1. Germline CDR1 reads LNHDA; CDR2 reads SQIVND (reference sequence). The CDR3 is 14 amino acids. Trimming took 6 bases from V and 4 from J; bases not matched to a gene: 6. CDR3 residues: CASSHDRAYNEQFF. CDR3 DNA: TGTGCCAGTAGCCACGACAGGGCTTACAATGAGCAGTTCTTC. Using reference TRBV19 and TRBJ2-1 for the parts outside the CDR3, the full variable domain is DGGITQSPKYLFRKEGQNVTLSCEQNLNHDAMYWYRQDPGQGLRLIYYSQIVNDFQKGDIAEGYSVSREKKESFPLTVTSAQKNPTAFYLCASSHDRAYNEQFFGPGTRLTVL.

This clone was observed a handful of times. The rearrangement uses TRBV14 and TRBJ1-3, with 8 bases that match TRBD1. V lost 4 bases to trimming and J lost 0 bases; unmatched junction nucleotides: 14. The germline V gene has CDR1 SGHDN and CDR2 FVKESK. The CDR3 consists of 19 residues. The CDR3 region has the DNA TGTGCCAGCAGCCGACGGACAGGGTCAACTTATCTCTCTGGAAACACCATATATTTT. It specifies CASSRRTGSTYLSGNTIYF.

CDR3 in amino acids: CASSQGGGLQTQYF. CDR3 DNA: TGTGCCAGCAGCCAAGGCGGGGGCCTACAGACCCAGTACTTC. The genes are TRBV3-1 (or the pseudogene TRBV3-2) and TRBJ2-5; a weak D match, TRBD2 (7 bases). Between the trimmed V and J ends, which lost 1 base and 6 bases, there was a span of 12 bases. Germline loops: CDR1 LGHDT, CDR2 YNNKEL (reference sequence). The CDR3 is 14 residues long.

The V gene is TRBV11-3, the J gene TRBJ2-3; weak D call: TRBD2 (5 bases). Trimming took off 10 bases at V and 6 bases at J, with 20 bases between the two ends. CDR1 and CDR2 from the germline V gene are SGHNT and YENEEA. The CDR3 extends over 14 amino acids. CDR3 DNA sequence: TGTGCCACTACCCTAGGGAGCGGAAGCGATACGCAGTATTTT. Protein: CATTLGSGSDTQYF.

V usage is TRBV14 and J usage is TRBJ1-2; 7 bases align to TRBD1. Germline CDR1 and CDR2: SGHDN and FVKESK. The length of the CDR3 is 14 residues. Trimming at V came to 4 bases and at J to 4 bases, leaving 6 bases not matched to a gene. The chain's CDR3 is CASSPGGAFYGYTF. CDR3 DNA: TGTGCCAGCAGCCCAGGGGGTGCTTTCTATGGCTACACCTTC.

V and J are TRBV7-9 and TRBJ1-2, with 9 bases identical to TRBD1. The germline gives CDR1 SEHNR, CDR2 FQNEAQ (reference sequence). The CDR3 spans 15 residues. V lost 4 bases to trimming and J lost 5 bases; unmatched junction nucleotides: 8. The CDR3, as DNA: TGTGCCAGCAGCTCGGGAACCGGGACAGGGTATGGCTACACCTTC. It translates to CASSSGTGTGYGYTF.